These T cell receptor beta chains were read from a single sample in a study of cytomegalovirus exposure and HLA in healthy donors. Assay: immunoSEQ multiplex PCR; the TCRdb copy retains only in-frame clones and omits some. The profile shows roughly 190,000 clones, roughly 77% of them singletons. Specimen: PBMCs. Receptors originate from a man aged 35-49 years in good health and CMV-seropositive. CDR3s include the opening cysteine and the closing phenylalanine or tryptophan. A D gene is named only where the DNA matches it firmly. Clone sizes are given selectively: once, few, many, or a class where the clone is expanded.

v_gene: TRBV15
j_gene: TRBJ2-5
abundance: -
d_gene: -
CDR3nt: TGTGCCACCAGCAGAGACACTAGAGTTATGACCCAGTACTTC
CDR3aa: CATSRDTRVMTQYF

v_gene: TRBV29-1
j_gene: TRBJ2-5
abundance: -
d_gene: -
CDR3nt: TGCAGCGGTACGACAGGAGCTCAAGAGACCCAGTACTTC
CDR3aa: CSGTTGAQETQYF

v_gene: TRBV5-4
j_gene: TRBJ2-1
abundance: -
d_gene: TRBD1
CDR3nt: TGTGCCAGCAGACCCAGGGGGCCCCTATACAATGAGCAGTTCTTC
CDR3aa: CASRPRGPLYNEQFF

v_gene: TRBV2
j_gene: TRBJ1-6
abundance: -
d_gene: -
CDR3nt: TGTGCCAGCAGCCAAAAGACGGGTTCACCCCTCCACTTT
CDR3aa: CASSQKTGSPLHF

v_gene: TRBV7-6
j_gene: TRBJ2-5
abundance: -
d_gene: TRBD2
CDR3nt: TGTGCCAGCAGCTTAGTCCTAGCGGGGGCCGGGGAGACCCAGTACTTC
CDR3aa: CASSLVLAGAGETQYF

v_gene: TRBV11-2
j_gene: TRBJ1-3
abundance: few
d_gene: TRBD1
CDR3nt: TGTGCCAGCAGCCCACAGGGGGCGATGGGAAACACCATATATTTT
CDR3aa: CASSPQGAMGNTIYF

v_gene: TRBV4-1
j_gene: TRBJ2-5
abundance: -
d_gene: -
CDR3nt: TGCGCCAGCAGCCAAGGTATCCACAACCGGGAGGAGACCCAGTACTTC
CDR3aa: CASSQGIHNREETQYF

v_gene: TRBV4-1
j_gene: TRBJ2-5
abundance: -
d_gene: TRBD2
CDR3nt: TGCGCCAGCAGCCAAGATCCCAGCGGGGGGGGCCAAGAGACCCAGTACTTC
CDR3aa: CASSQDPSGGGQETQYF

v_gene: TRBV11-2
j_gene: TRBJ1-6
abundance: -
d_gene: TRBD1
CDR3nt: TGTGCCAGCAGCTCTTTGCTACAGGGGGGCTATAATTCACCCCTCCACTTT
CDR3aa: CASSSLLQGGYNSPLHF

v_gene: TRBV29-1
j_gene: TRBJ2-1
abundance: -
d_gene: TRBD2
CDR3nt: TGCAGCCTCGGGGGGTTTGGCAATGAGCAGTTCTTC
CDR3aa: CSLGGFGNEQFF

v_gene: TRBV12-5
j_gene: TRBJ1-1
abundance: once
d_gene: -
CDR3nt: TGTGCTAGTCAGAGGATGAACACTGAAGCTTTCTTT
CDR3aa: CASQRMNTEAFF

v_gene: TRBV4-1
j_gene: TRBJ1-1
abundance: -
d_gene: TRBD1
CDR3nt: TGCGCCAGCAGCCACCCTGACAGGGTTCGCGTAGCTTTCTTT
CDR3aa: CASSHPDRVRVAFF

v_gene: TRBV4-1
j_gene: TRBJ2-3
abundance: -
d_gene: -
CDR3nt: TGCGCCAGCAGCCAAGTATACGGGAGTGGCACAGATACGCAGTATTTT
CDR3aa: CASSQVYGSGTDTQYF

v_gene: TRBV25-1
j_gene: TRBJ1-4
abundance: -
d_gene: TRBD1
CDR3nt: TGTGCCAGCAGTGATTCCATGACAGGGGGGCACGAAAAACTGTTTTTT
CDR3aa: CASSDSMTGGHEKLFF

v_gene: TRBV2
j_gene: TRBJ2-5
abundance: -
d_gene: TRBD1
CDR3nt: TGTGCCAGCAGCCTCCCGACAGGGAAAGAGACCCAGTACTTC
CDR3aa: CASSLPTGKETQYF

v_gene: TRBV11-2
j_gene: TRBJ1-1
abundance: -
d_gene: -
CDR3nt: TGTGCCAGCAGCTTATACGGGGGGAACACTGAAGCTTTCTTT
CDR3aa: CASSLYGGNTEAFF

v_gene: TRBV5-1
j_gene: TRBJ2-7
abundance: -
d_gene: TRBD1
CDR3nt: TGCGCCAGCAGACCGGCGGGACAGGGTTCCTACGAGCAGTACTTC
CDR3aa: CASRPAGQGSYEQYF

v_gene: TRBV14
j_gene: TRBJ2-2
abundance: -
d_gene: TRBD1
CDR3nt: TGTGCCAGCAGTCGCCTTGGACAGGGTGATGGCGGGGAGCTGTTTTTT
CDR3aa: CASSRLGQGDGGELFF

v_gene: TRBV9
j_gene: TRBJ1-1
abundance: few
d_gene: TRBD1
CDR3nt: TGTGCCAGCAGCGGGGGGGACAGGGGGCACACTGAAGCTTTCTTT
CDR3aa: CASSGGDRGHTEAFF

v_gene: TRBV28
j_gene: TRBJ1-3
abundance: -
d_gene: -
CDR3nt: TGTGCCAGCAGACCCCAGGGGTCCGGAAACACCATATATTTT
CDR3aa: CASRPQGSGNTIYF

v_gene: TRBV9
j_gene: TRBJ2-3
abundance: once
d_gene: -
CDR3nt: TGTGCCAGCAGCGTAGAAGGGACTCCTGGGGATACGCAGTATTTT
CDR3aa: CASSVEGTPGDTQYF

v_gene: TRBV4-1
j_gene: TRBJ1-2
abundance: -
d_gene: TRBD1
CDR3nt: TGCGCCAGCAGCCAAGATCCTACAGGGGGGTACTATGGCTACACCTTC
CDR3aa: CASSQDPTGGYYGYTF

v_gene: TRBV10-2
j_gene: TRBJ1-6
abundance: few
d_gene: TRBD1
CDR3nt: TGCGCCAGCAGTGCGCCGACAGGGGCTGGTTCACCCCTCCACTTT
CDR3aa: CASSAPTGAGSPLHF

v_gene: TRBV29-1
j_gene: TRBJ2-7
abundance: -
d_gene: TRBD1
CDR3nt: TGCAGCACCGGACAGGGGTTATCCTACGAGCAGTACTTC
CDR3aa: CSTGQGLSYEQYF

v_gene: TRBV9
j_gene: TRBJ1-4
abundance: -
d_gene: -
CDR3nt: TGTGCCAGCAGCCCCGACAGGGAAAAACTGTTTTTT
CDR3aa: CASSPDREKLFF

v_gene: TRBV6-5
j_gene: TRBJ2-7
abundance: -
d_gene: TRBD2
CDR3nt: TGTGCCAGCAGCCCCCCTCGGGGGGACGTCTACGAGCAGTACTTC
CDR3aa: CASSPPRGDVYEQYF

v_gene: TRBV2
j_gene: TRBJ1-6
abundance: -
d_gene: TRBD1
CDR3nt: TGTGCCAGCAAAACAGGGGGCGGTTCACCCCTCCACTTT
CDR3aa: CASKTGGGSPLHF

v_gene: TRBV28
j_gene: TRBJ1-3
abundance: -
d_gene: TRBD1
CDR3nt: TGTGCCAGCAGTTTCCGACAGGGGAGGGGAAACACCATATATTTT
CDR3aa: CASSFRQGRGNTIYF

v_gene: TRBV27
j_gene: TRBJ2-3
abundance: -
d_gene: -
CDR3nt: TGTGCCAGCAGTGGGACTTCTTGGAGCACAGATACGCAGTATTTT
CDR3aa: CASSGTSWSTDTQYF

v_gene: TRBV5-1
j_gene: TRBJ2-5
abundance: -
d_gene: -
CDR3nt: TGCGCCAGCAGCTTGGGAGAGGCCCAAGAGACCCAGTACTTC
CDR3aa: CASSLGEAQETQYF

v_gene: TRBV10-3
j_gene: TRBJ1-1
abundance: -
d_gene: TRBD1
CDR3nt: TGTGCCAGCAGTCGGACAGGGTTGTCTACGTACACTGAAGCTTTCTTT
CDR3aa: CASSRTGLSTYTEAFF

v_gene: TRBV11-2
j_gene: TRBJ1-1
abundance: -
d_gene: -
CDR3nt: TGTGCCAGCAGCCTACAGGGACCCGGATCCAACACTGAAGCTTTCTTT
CDR3aa: CASSLQGPGSNTEAFF

v_gene: TRBV6-1
j_gene: TRBJ1-1
abundance: -
d_gene: -
CDR3nt: TGTGCCAGCACTTCGACAGGGAACACTGAAGCTTTCTTT
CDR3aa: CASTSTGNTEAFF

v_gene: TRBV27
j_gene: TRBJ1-2
abundance: -
d_gene: -
CDR3nt: TGTGCCAGCAGTTTAGGGGGGAATGGCTACACCTTC
CDR3aa: CASSLGGNGYTF

v_gene: TRBV27
j_gene: TRBJ2-5
abundance: -
d_gene: TRBD2
CDR3nt: TGTGCCAGCAGCCCCCTAGCGGGAGACCAAGAGACCCAGTACTTC
CDR3aa: CASSPLAGDQETQYF

v_gene: TRBV4-3
j_gene: TRBJ2-4
abundance: -
d_gene: TRBD2
CDR3nt: TGCGCCAGCAGCCAACCGACTAGCGGGAGTTACATTCAGTACTTC
CDR3aa: CASSQPTSGSYIQYF

v_gene: TRBV7-2
j_gene: TRBJ2-1
abundance: -
d_gene: TRBD2
CDR3nt: TGTGCCAGCAGCTTGACTAGCGGTTTTTACAATGAGCAGTTCTTC
CDR3aa: CASSLTSGFYNEQFF

v_gene: TRBV5-6
j_gene: TRBJ2-5
abundance: -
d_gene: -
CDR3nt: TGTGCCAGCAGTTTACGGGGGTACCGAGGGCAAGGGGCCCAGTACTTC
CDR3aa: CASSLRGYRGQGAQYF

v_gene: TRBV7-9
j_gene: TRBJ2-7
abundance: -
d_gene: -
CDR3nt: TGTGCCAGCAGCTTAACCAGGCATACCCCCTACGAGCAGTACTTC
CDR3aa: CASSLTRHTPYEQYF

v_gene: TRBV4-2
j_gene: TRBJ2-7
abundance: -
d_gene: -
CDR3nt: TGTGCCAGCAGCCAAGAAAAGACAGAGATCTCCTACGAGCAGTACTTC
CDR3aa: CASSQEKTEISYEQYF

v_gene: TRBV5-6
j_gene: TRBJ2-3
abundance: -
d_gene: TRBD2
CDR3nt: TGTGCCAGCTACCAGGTCGGGGGGGGCCCCACAGATACGCAGTATTTT
CDR3aa: CASYQVGGGPTDTQYF